A single sample is the source of the 20 T cell receptor beta chains below, sequenced in a study of T cells in Graves' hyperthyroidism and ophthalmopathy. From RNA transcripts, TCR beta CDR3 regions were amplified. Carried out on the TCR CDR3, a first-round RT-PCR used the HTBI primer set. Via MiXCR, TCRdb re-called the multiplex PCR reads, giving one row per CDR3 protein. This sample has roughly 650,000 distinct CDR3 sequences, with approximately 15% found just once. Sequences were obtained from blood. The source of these receptors is a woman aged 40-49 years with Graves' ophthalmopathy.

V usage is TRBV7-2 and J usage is TRBJ2-7; a weak D match, TRBD2 (6 bases). Germline CDR1 is SGHTA and CDR2 is FQGNSA. The CDR3 spans 15 residues. Trimming cost V 5 bases and J 3 bases, with 17 bases left between them. CDR3 DNA: TGTGCCAGCAGCCCTAGCGACAGACGTAGCTACGAGCAGTACTTC. Encoded protein: CASSPSDRRSYEQYF.

In this sample, this clonotype turned up a few times. This rearrangement joins TRBV20-1 to TRBJ1-2; possibly TRBD1 for D (6 bases). Trimming stripped 6 bases from V and 3 bases from J, with 17 bases between. The CDR3 sequence is 14 residues long. Germline V gene data show CDR1 as DFQATT and CDR2 as SNEGSKA (reference sequence). CDR3 DNA sequence: TGCAGTGCCCCGGGTTGGGGGGCTGACTATGGCTACACCTTC. Translation: CSAPGWGADYGYTF.

This clonotype showed up many times. The chain uses TRBV3-1 and TRBJ2-5; D is ambiguous. The CDR3 is 13 amino acids. CDR1 is LGHDT, CDR2 YNNKEL, per germline (reference sequence). V dropped 2 bases and J dropped 4 bases, with 8 bases sitting between them. The CDR3 coding sequence is TGTGCCAGCAGCCAATCTGGCGGAGAGACCCAGTACTTC. This translates into CASSQSGGETQYF.

This clonotype occurred many times. The chain combines TRBV12-3 or TRBV12-4 with TRBJ2-1; 12 nucleotides match TRBD2. The V segment lost 3 bases and the J segment 10 bases; nucleotides outside the gene matches: 7. The CDR3 runs to 15 residues. DNA for the CDR3: TGTGCCAGCAGTTTGTCGACTAGCGGGAGTCGAGAGCAGTTCTTC. Amino acid sequence: CASSLSTSGSREQFF.

This clonotype has ten or more counts. The chain uses TRBV18 and TRBJ1-1; no firm D call. The CDR3 runs to 12 residues. Germline assignment: CDR1 KGHSH and CDR2 LQKENI. Trimming took 6 bases from V and 1 from J, leaving 6 bases between them. In DNA form, the CDR3 reads TGTGCCAGCTCTACGTGGAACACTGAAGCTTTCTTT. The encoded protein is CASSTWNTEAFF.

This clonotype was seen a few times. V usage is TRBV6-1 and J usage is TRBJ1-6; 7 nucleotides match TRBD1. The CDR3 is 13 amino acids. The V segment lost 8 bases and the J segment 8 bases; nucleotides outside the gene matches: 6. CDR1 and CDR2 (germline): MNHNS, SASEGT. The CDR3 DNA reads as TGTGCCAGCGGGAGGGGGCAAGATTCACCCCTCCACTTT. Protein product: CASGRGQDSPLHF.

This clonotype turned up a few times. The chain uses TRBV18 and TRBJ2-1; D is possibly TRBD2 (6 bases). Deletions cut 6 bases from V and 4 bases from J, with 16 bases between. Germline assignment: CDR1 KGHSH and CDR2 LQKENI. The CDR3 consists of 15 residues. The DNA for the CDR3 is TGTGCCAGCTCGTTCGGGAGTGGGGGGTACAATGAGCAGTTCTTC. Its protein product is CASSFGSGGYNEQFF.

A few counts support this clonotype. The V gene is TRBV2, the J gene TRBJ1-4; possible D gene TRBD1, 5 bases. This CDR3 spans 12 amino acids. CDR1 and CDR2 from the germline V gene are SNHLY and FYNNEI. V lost 6 bases and J 7 bases, leaving 9 bases between the germline ends. The CDR3 loop reads CASSLGPEKLFF. CDR3 bases: TGTGCCAGCAGCTTGGGGCCTGAAAAACTGTTTTTT.

Comments on this clonotype: A much larger clone lies one base from this, so it may be a read error. V usage is TRBV18 and J usage is TRBJ2-2; D assignment may be TRBD1 or TRBD2 (5 bases each). Germline loops: CDR1 KGHSH, CDR2 LQKENI. The CDR3 loop spans 12 amino acids. The CDR3 bases are TGTGCCAGCTCACCAGGATTAGGGGAGCTGTCTTTT. This encodes CASSPGLGELSF. Full variable domain (outside the CDR3, taken from reference TRBV18 and TRBJ2-2): NAGVMQNPRHLVRRRGQEARLRCSPMKGHSHVYWYRQLPEEGLKFMVYLQKENIIDESGMPKERFSAEFPKEGPSILRIQQVVRGDSAAYFCASSPGLGELSFGEGSRLTVL.

There are many counts of this clonotype. This chain connects TRBV6-1 to TRBJ1-2, with TRBD1 matching over 9 bases. Germline V gene sequence: CDR1 MNHNS, CDR2 SASEGT. The CDR3 runs to 14 residues. Trimming at V came to 2 bases and at J to 7 bases, leaving 5 bases not matched to a gene. The CDR3 region is CASSEPRQGGGYTF. CDR3 DNA sequence: TGTGCCAGCAGTGAACCCCGACAGGGGGGTGGCTACACCTTC.

The chain joins TRBV3-1 to TRBJ1-2, with D hard to call. V lost 0 bases and J 8 bases, leaving 13 bases between the germline ends. The germline CDR1 and CDR2 sequences are LGHDT and YNNKEL (reference sequence). The length of the CDR3 is 14 residues. The CDR3 spells CASSQDSGREGYTF. The CDR3 DNA sequence: TGTGCCAGCAGCCAAGATTCGGGTAGGGAAGGCTACACCTTC.

On this clonotype itself: Likely a read error: the CDR3 ends without its conserved phenylalanine or tryptophan. The chain employs TRBV10-3 and TRBJ1-2, with no clear D. V was cut by 2 bases and J by 0 bases, with 13 bases left in between. The germline V gene encodes CDR1 ENHRY and CDR2 SYGVKD. There are 16 residues in the CDR3. The CDR3 is CAISEQTGLSNYGYTL. CDR3 bases: TGTGCCATCAGTGAGCAGACGGGTCTTTCTAACTATGGCTACACCCTC.

The chain links TRBV5-1 to TRBJ1-2, with D tentatively TRBD1 (6 bases). The CDR3 has 13 amino acids. Trimming removed 5 bases from V and 6 bases from J, with 14 bases in between. Germline V gene data show CDR1 as SGHRS and CDR2 as YFSETQ. The CDR3 DNA follows: TGCGCCAGCAGGGTAACAGGGTATGATGGCTACACCTTC. Protein product: CASRVTGYDGYTF. Combining the CDR3 with reference TRBV5-1 and TRBJ1-2 gives the whole variable domain KAGVTQTPRYLIKTRGQQVTLSCSPISGHRSVSWYQQTPGQGLQFLFEYFSETQRNKGNFPGRFSGRQFSNSRSEMNVSTLELGDSALYLCASRVTGYDGYTFGSGTRLTVV.

This clonotype was recorded at least ten times. The chain employs TRBV11-2 and TRBJ2-1, with a weak D call TRBD2 (5 bases). The V end was cut by 5 bases, the J end by 15 bases, with 23 bases between. Germline lookup yields CDR1 SGHAT and CDR2 FQNNGV. The CDR3 loop spans 14 amino acids. CDR3 residues: CASSRTKVGDWLFF. CDR3 sequence (DNA): TGTGCCAGCAGCCGCACCAAGGTGGGAGACTGGTTGTTCTTC.

This clonotype was found many times. The chain joins TRBV18 to TRBJ2-1; D perhaps matches TRBD2 (6 bases). Germline-derived CDR1 and CDR2 are KGHSH and LQKENI. The CDR3 totals 18 residues. Between the trimmed V and J ends, which lost 2 bases and 0 bases, there was a span of 17 bases. The CDR3 loop is CASSPGLLALSSYNEQFF. DNA of the CDR3: TGTGCCAGCTCACCAGGCTTACTAGCCTTAAGCTCCTACAATGAGCAGTTCTTC.

In its sample, this clonotype was seen many times. The chain recombines TRBV5-1 with TRBJ1-1; D is uncertain. The CDR3 extends over 13 amino acids. V was pared by 7 bases and J by 1 base, with 11 bases between. Per the germline V gene, CDR1 is SGHRS and CDR2 is YFSETQ. The CDR3 DNA follows: TGCGCCAGCTCTTACTGGACGAACACTGAAGCTTTCTTT. The encoded protein is CASSYWTNTEAFF.

This clonotype was seen ten or more times. This chain connects TRBV20-1 to TRBJ2-7; 10 bases map to TRBD2. Per the germline V gene, CDR1 is DFQATT and CDR2 is SNEGSKA (reference sequence). V shed 0 bases, J shed 4 bases, and the junction held 30 bases outside the gene matches. The CDR3 is made up of 23 amino acids. The CDR3 loop reads CSARDPAQAGLASPLPPPYEQYF. CDR3 DNA sequence: TGCAGTGCTAGAGACCCAGCTCAGGCGGGACTAGCGAGCCCCCTCCCACCCCCTTACGAGCAGTACTTC.

This chain links TRBV11-2 with TRBJ2-5, with 11 bases that match TRBD2. V lost 4 bases and J lost 2; bases outside the gene matches: 6. The CDR3 runs to 16 residues. Germline assignment: CDR1 SGHAT and CDR2 FQNNGV. In DNA form, the CDR3 reads TGTGCCAGCAGCTCAACTAGCGGGAGAAAACAAGAGACCCAGTACTTC. As protein: CASSSTSGRKQETQYF.

The chain joins TRBV6-1 to TRBJ2-5, with D perhaps TRBD1 (8 bases). Trimming removed 6 bases from V and 1 base from J, with 15 bases in between. Germline-derived CDR1 and CDR2 are MNHNS and SASEGT. This CDR3 has 15 amino acids. The CDR3, as DNA: TGTGCCAGCAGCAGGGGGCGGGGGATCCAAGAGACCCAGTACTTC. This gives the protein CASSRGRGIQETQYF.

This clonotype was counted a few times. The chain joins TRBV12-3 or TRBV12-4 to TRBJ2-1, with 8 positions matching TRBD2. The junction had 12 bases not matched to a gene; V was cut back by 5 bases and J by 6 bases. This CDR3 spans 16 amino acids. The CDR3 reads CASSPRGGGGPNEQFF. In DNA form, the CDR3 reads TGTGCCAGCAGTCCGCGGGGAGGCGGGGGGCCCAATGAGCAGTTCTTC.